Given below is one T cell receptor beta chain in context. Its antigen is unknown. One base away there is no much larger clone; base qualities are not given. The library came from 5' RACE. Sequencing relied on an Illumina HiSeq 2500. A second PCR of 7 to 11 cycles was performed with a sample-barcoded 5' primer and a J-beta primer mix. A unique molecular identifier was introduced onto each TCR beta cDNA molecule by a template-switch 5' adaptor carrying 12 random nucleotides. Each sample yielded at least 2.5 million CDR3-containing paired-end reads. All of the RNA was converted into first-strand cDNA using the Mint cDNA synthesis kit, with a TRBC-specific oligonucleotide serving as the primer. Following uracil-DNA glycosylase treatment, all cDNA underwent a first 18-cycle PCR with the universal primers M1SS and BC2_uni_R. The authors' pipeline ran thus. Normalization of each sample was performed by random selection of 1 million high-quality reads, each carrying a distinct molecular identifier. Instead of being binned into consensus sequences, reads that shared molecular identifiers were thrown out. MiTCR, set to a Q25 quality threshold and the strictest error-elimination algorithm, was used for CDR3 identification, clonotype clustering and error correction. Lower-bound total TCR beta diversity was estimated with a nonparametric unseen species model using Euler transformation. The raw public reads went through TCRdb reprocessing: fastp at Q25, MiXCR clone calling, in-frame beta chains kept. Rows are unified per CDR3 protein, each entry keeping the most common DNA and genes. The V and J calls shown here were made by TCRdb, not taken from the authors' results. This sample lists roughly 730,000 distinct CDR3 sequences; about 61% were detected once. The ten largest clones capture around a quarter of the sample.

CDR3 length: 15 amino acids, cysteine to phenylalanine. CDR3 DNA only is kept here, 45 bases in frame from base 1. CDR1 is given as DFQATT and CDR2 as SNEGSKA, both from the germline V gene (reference sequence). V is shortened by 0 bases, J by 3 bases, and the region joining them spans 14 bases. The sample originates from a study of blood T cells in healthy people across ages (dated by TCRdb to 2013 to 2016). The study in broad terms: In model experiments, roughly one uniquely barcoded TCR beta cDNA molecule per two T cells was captured by template switching. The study measured age-related changes in TCR beta repertoire diversity using deep sequencing normalized with unique cDNA molecular identifiers. The donors were divided into four age groups: young (average around 16 years), middle-aged (under 40), aged (approximately 62) and long-lived (about 84). To avoid experimental bias, donors of different ages were randomly spread across the sequencing lanes. Two additional independent replicas of 1 million unique cDNA reads from the same blood draw were analyzed for two donors (one aged 18 to 30 and one aged 80 or older). On the study overall, not on this receptor specifically: As age increased, observed TCR beta diversity per million T cells dropped in a roughly linear way, and a significant reduction was already evident by age 40. A strong correlation was found between observed TCR beta diversity and the percentage of naive T cells measured by flow cytometry. Estimates of total diversity from one million sequenced T cells were regarded as lower bounds and underestimates. Compared with the aged group, the long-lived group had more naive CD4+ T cells, fewer expanded clones and increased TCR diversity, a pattern suggesting age selection. Because profiling used bulk unsorted PBMCs, naive and antigen-experienced compartments could not be compared conclusively. Because the CMV infection status of the donors was unknown, age-related changes in expanded clonotypes may potentially have been confounded.

The donors were some 36 Caucasian individuals from Russia, aged roughly 6 to 100 years, who were systemically healthy. Each donor gave 8 to 10 milliliters of peripheral blood, collected into EDTA-treated Vacutainer tubes. Ficoll-Paque density-gradient centrifugation was used to isolate PBMCs, with at least 7 million obtained per sample. Total RNA, at least 5 micrograms per sample, was extracted from PBMCs with Trizol reagent. Naive CD45RAhigh/CD27high T cell percentages were measured by flow cytometry on a PBMC aliquot from every donor. The TCR sequence derives from a man aged 35 to 55 in good health. The rearrangement combines TRBV20-1 with TRBJ1-1; the D gene is unclear. Sequenced: blood. The CDR3 region reads CSARDRGGQYTEAFF. The nucleotide sequence reads as follows: TGCAGTGCTAGAGATCGAGGTGGGCAATACACTGAAGCTTTCTTT.